The sequence of this TCR beta chain was determined in a study of breast tumors, draining lymph nodes, adjacent tissues. Study results and limitations: Findings are consistent with lymph node origin and intratumoral expansion of most tumor T cells.

The lymph nodes were axillary draining lymph nodes from breast cancer patients. Via MiXCR, TCRdb re-called the multiplex PCR reads, giving one row per CDR3 protein. The table lists some 130,000 distinct CDR3 sequences, 20% of them singletons. This clonotype has at least ten counts. Its specificity is not known. CDR3 size: 14 residues. With 2 bases clipped from V and 7 bases from J, the junction kept 2 bases outside the gene matches. Per germline, CDR1 LNHDA and CDR2 SQIVND (reference sequence). The chain employs TRBV19 and TRBJ1-6, with TRBD1 matching 7 bases. The source is a female donor with breast cancer. Some clones in this sample may be carry-over from other donors' samples. The sequencing input was axillary lymph node tissue. The CDR3 region has the DNA TGTGCCAGTAGTATAAAGGGGGCGAATTCACCCCTCCACTTT. This encodes CASSIKGANSPLHF.